This T cell receptor beta chain was observed in a study of blood T cell repertoires in COVID-19 (dated by TCRdb to 2018 to 2021). Broadly, across the study: Collaborator samples came from the United States, Italy and Spain and covered acute and convalescent phases of COVID-19. Sample metadata almost always included a de-identified subject ID, COVID-19 status, age in years and sex. The dataset comprised deeply sampled blood TCRbeta repertoires from subjects exposed to, actively infected with, or recovered from COVID-19. The samples were drawn from the first 160 participants of the ongoing ImmuneRACE study and from roughly 1,300 subjects provided by 6 global collaborators. Where available, HLA class I and class II types were taken from metadata supplied by the sample provider and were not determined by assay-based typing. The prospective study material was composed of cDNA or gDNA derived from T cells, B-cell-depleted T cells, or PBMCs. The repertoires were released in a freely available public database intended as a resource for research on the immune response to SARS-CoV-2.

Each collaborating institution followed its own protocols to collect whole blood in K2EDTA tubes. For TCRbeta analysis, collaborator samples were shipped as frozen whole blood, as isolated PBMCs, or as DNA extracted from either sample type. In the case of this clone: Its antigen target is currently unknown. Base-call qualities are not available, and no considerably larger clone is one nucleotide away.

TCRbeta CDR3 regions were amplified from genomic DNA by means of the immunoSEQ Assay, a bias-controlled multiplex PCR. From the authors' description of their analysis: Nucleated cell counts per sample were estimated from amplification of reference gene primers within the assay. To quantify the absolute abundance of each unique TCRbeta CDR3 rearrangement, sequence reads were collapsed and filtered. For each sample, productive Simpson clonality was calculated as the square root of Simpson's diversity index over productive rearrangements. Imported from immuneACCESS, the table was reduced by TCRdb to in-frame sequences with V and J called. These copies leave out some clones; in studies compared against another copy, an unresolved V gene accounts for under half, and the cause of the remainder is not known. Clonal size and the V and J genes are those of that table, whereas D and trimming came from the DNA. This sample comprises hundreds of thousands of clones, 82% of them detected only once. Jointly, the top ten make up around 12% of the sample.

What the research found in general, with its limitations: Clinical and demographic metadata were provided uncurated, with the amount varying by source and participant.

Taken from cysteine to phenylalanine, the CDR3 has 13 residues. Only CDR3 DNA is held: 39 bases, read in frame from base 1. The receptor was isolated from an older woman with active or convalescent COVID-19. The specimen was peripheral blood. The V gene is TRBV21-1 and the J gene is TRBJ1-2; no check of the table's D call, TRBD1, against the DNA was made. TRBV21-1 is a recognized pseudogene. This receptor carries the CDR3 CASSGHRVVGYTF. In nucleotides, the sequence is TGTGCCAGCAGCGGACACAGGGTAGTTGGCTACACCTTC.